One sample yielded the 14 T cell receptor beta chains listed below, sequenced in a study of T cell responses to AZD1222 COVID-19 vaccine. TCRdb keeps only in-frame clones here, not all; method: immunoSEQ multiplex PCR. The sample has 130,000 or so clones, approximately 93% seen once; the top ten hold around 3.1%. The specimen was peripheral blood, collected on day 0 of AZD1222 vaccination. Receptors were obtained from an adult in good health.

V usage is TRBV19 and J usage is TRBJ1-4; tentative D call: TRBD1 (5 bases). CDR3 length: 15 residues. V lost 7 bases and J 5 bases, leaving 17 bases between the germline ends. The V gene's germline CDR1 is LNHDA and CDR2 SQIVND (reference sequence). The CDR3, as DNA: TGTGCCAGTACAGGGTCCGAAAGTGCCAATGAAAAACTGTTTTTT. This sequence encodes CASTGSESANEKLFF. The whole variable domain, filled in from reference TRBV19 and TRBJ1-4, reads DGGITQSPKYLFRKEGQNVTLSCEQNLNHDAMYWYRQDPGQGLRLIYYSQIVNDFQKGDIAEGYSVSREKKESFPLTVTSAQKNPTAFYLCASTGSESANEKLFFGSGTQLSVL.

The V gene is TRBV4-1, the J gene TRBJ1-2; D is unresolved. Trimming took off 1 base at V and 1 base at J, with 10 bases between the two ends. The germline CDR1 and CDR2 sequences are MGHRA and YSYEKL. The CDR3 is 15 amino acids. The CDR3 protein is CASSQAGMINYGYTF. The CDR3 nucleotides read TGCGCCAGCAGCCAAGCCGGAATGATTAACTATGGCTACACCTTC.

CDR3 DNA sequence: TGTGCCAGCAGGAGGGACAGGGTGGCCCTATATGGCTACACCTTC. It codes for CASRRDRVALYGYTF. The chain links TRBV6-4 to TRBJ1-2; 9 bases line up with TRBD1. V gave up 6 bases and J gave up 5 bases; unmatched junction bases: 10. The CDR3 has 15 residues. Germline V lookup: CDR1 MRHNA, CDR2 SNTAGT.

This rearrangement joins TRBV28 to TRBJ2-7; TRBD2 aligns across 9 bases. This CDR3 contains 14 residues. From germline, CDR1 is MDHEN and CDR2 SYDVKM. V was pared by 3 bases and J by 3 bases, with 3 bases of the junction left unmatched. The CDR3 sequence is CASSFGTSFYEQYF. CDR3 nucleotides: TGTGCCAGCAGTTTCGGGACTAGCTTCTACGAGCAGTACTTC.

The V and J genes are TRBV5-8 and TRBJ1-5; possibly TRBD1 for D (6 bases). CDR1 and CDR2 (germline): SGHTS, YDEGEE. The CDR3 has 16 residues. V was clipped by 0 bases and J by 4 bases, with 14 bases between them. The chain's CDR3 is CASSLAWGAGNQPQHF. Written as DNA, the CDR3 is TGTGCCAGCAGCTTGGCCTGGGGGGCCGGGAATCAGCCCCAGCATTTT.

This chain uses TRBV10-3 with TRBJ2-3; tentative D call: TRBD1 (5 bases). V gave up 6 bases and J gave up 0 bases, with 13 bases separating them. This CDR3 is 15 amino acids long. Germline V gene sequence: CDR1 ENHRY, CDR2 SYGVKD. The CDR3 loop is CAIRTDKTSTDTQYF. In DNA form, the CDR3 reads TGTGCCATCAGGACGGACAAAACTAGCACAGATACGCAGTATTTT.

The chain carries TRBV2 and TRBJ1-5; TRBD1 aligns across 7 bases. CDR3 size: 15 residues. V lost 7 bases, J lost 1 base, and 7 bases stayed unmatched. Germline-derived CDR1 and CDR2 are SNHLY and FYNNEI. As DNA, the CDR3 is TGTGCCAGCACCCAAGGGACAGTCAGCAATCAGCCCCAGCATTTT. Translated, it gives CASTQGTVSNQPQHF.

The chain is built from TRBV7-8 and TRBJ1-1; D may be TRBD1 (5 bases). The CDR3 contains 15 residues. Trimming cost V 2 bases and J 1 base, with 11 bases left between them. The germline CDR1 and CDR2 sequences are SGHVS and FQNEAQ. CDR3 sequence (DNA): TGTGCCAGCAGCTTATGGAAGGGGACGAACACTGAAGCTTTCTTT. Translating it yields CASSLWKGTNTEAFF.

CDR3 nucleotides: TGTGCCAGCTCACCACCGGGATTTCTTAACAATGAGCAGTTCTTC. Translated: CASSPPGFLNNEQFF. V and J are TRBV18 and TRBJ2-1; D not certain. Trimming pared 0 bases from V and 5 bases from J, leaving 11 bases between. The CDR3 length is 15 residues. Germline V CDR1 and CDR2: KGHSH, LQKENI.

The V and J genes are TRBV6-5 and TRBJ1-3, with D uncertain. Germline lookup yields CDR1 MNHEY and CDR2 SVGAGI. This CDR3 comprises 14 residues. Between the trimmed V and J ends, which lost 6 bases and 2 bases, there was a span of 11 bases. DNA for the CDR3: TGTGCCAGCAGGGGAAAGGGCACTGGAAACACCATATATTTT. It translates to CASRGKGTGNTIYF.

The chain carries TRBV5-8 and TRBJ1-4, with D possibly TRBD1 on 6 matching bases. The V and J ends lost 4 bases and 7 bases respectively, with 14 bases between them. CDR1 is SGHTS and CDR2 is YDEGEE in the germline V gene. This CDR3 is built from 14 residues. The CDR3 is CASSKGGQIEKLFF. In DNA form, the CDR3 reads TGTGCCAGCAGCAAAGGGGGACAAATTGAAAAACTGTTTTTT.

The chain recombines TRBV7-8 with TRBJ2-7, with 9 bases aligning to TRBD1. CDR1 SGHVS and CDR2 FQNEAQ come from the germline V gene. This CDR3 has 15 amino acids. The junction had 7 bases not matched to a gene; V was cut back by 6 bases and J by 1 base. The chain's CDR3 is CASRVSGQGSYEQYF. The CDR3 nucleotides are TGTGCCAGCAGAGTTTCCGGACAGGGGTCCTACGAGCAGTACTTC.

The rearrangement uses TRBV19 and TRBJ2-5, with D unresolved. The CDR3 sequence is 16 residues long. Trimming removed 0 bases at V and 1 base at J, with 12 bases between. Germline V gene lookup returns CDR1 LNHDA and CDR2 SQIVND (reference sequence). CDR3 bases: TGTGCCAGTAGTATAGAGGGTAGCCTCTTCCAAGAGACCCAGTACTTC. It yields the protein CASSIEGSLFQETQYF.

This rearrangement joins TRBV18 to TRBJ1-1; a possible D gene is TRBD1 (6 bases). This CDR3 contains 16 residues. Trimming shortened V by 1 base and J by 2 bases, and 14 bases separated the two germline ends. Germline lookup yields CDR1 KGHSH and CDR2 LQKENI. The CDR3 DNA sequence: TGTGCCAGCTCACCACTAGATAGGGGGAGTAACACTGAAGCTTTCTTT. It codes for CASSPLDRGSNTEAFF.